This T cell receptor (beta chain) is from a study of blood T cell repertoires in COVID-19. Turning to the study itself: In each case, the material was cDNA or gDNA derived from T cells, B-cell-depleted T cells, or PBMCs.

The data were produced by immunoSEQ multiplex PCR, yet TCRdb's version contains in-frame clones alone and is incomplete. Of just under 150,000 clones listed, 85% to 90% are singletons. Trimming shortened V by 0 bases and J by 9 bases, and 10 bases separated the two germline ends. Germline V gene sequence: CDR1 SGHKS, CDR2 YYEKEE (reference sequence). The CDR3 totals 13 residues. Material: peripheral blood. The receptor comes from a man aged 50 to 60 who had recovered from COVID-19. The chain links TRBV5-5 to TRBJ1-3; D remains unclear. CDR3: CASSLVYGGTIYF. The CDR3 nucleotides read TGTGCCAGCAGCTTGGTTTACGGTGGCACCATATATTTT.